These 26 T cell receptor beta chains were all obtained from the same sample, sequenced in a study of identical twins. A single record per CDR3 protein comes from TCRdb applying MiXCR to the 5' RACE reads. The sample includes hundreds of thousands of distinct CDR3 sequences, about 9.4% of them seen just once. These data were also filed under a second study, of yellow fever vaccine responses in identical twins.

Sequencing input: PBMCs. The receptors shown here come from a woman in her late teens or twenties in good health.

CDR3 DNA: TGTGCCAGCAGTTTTAAGTTGACGCTCTACGAGCAGTACTTC. Translation: CASSFKLTLYEQYF. This chain connects TRBV28 to TRBJ2-7; D is undetermined. The V end was cut by 3 bases, the J end by 3 bases, with 12 bases between. The CDR3 is 14 amino acids. The germline V gene encodes CDR1 MDHEN and CDR2 SYDVKM.

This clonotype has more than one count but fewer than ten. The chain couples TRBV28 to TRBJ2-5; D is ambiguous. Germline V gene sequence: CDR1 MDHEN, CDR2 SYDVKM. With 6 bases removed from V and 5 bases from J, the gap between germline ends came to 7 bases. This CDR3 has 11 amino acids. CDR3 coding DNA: TGTGCCAGCAGCACCATCGAGACCCAGTACTTC. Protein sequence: CASSTIETQYF.

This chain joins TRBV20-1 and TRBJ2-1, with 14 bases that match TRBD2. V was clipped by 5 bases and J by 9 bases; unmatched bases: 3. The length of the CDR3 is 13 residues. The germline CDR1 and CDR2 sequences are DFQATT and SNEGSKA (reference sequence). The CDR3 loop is CSAAGTSGSEQFF. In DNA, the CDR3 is TGCAGTGCTGCCGGGACTAGCGGGAGTGAGCAGTTCTTC.

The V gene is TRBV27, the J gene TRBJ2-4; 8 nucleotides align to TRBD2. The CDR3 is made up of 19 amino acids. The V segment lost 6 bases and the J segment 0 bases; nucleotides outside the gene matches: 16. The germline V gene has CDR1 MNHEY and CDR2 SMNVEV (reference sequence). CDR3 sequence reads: CASSVRGTRDPLAKNIQYF. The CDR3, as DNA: TGTGCCAGCAGCGTGAGAGGGACTAGGGACCCTCTAGCCAAAAACATTCAGTACTTC.

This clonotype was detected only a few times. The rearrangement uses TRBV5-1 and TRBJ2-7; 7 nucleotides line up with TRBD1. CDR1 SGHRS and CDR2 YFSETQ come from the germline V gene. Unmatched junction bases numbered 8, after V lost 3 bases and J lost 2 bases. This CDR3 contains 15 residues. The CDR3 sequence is CASSSWDSKTYEQYF. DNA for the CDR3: TGCGCCAGCAGCTCATGGGACAGCAAGACCTACGAGCAGTACTTC.

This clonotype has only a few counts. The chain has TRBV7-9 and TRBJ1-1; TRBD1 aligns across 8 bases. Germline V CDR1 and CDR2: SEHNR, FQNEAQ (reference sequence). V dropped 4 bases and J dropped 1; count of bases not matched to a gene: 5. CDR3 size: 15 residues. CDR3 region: CASSSPTGANTEAFF. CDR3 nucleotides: TGTGCCAGCAGCTCGCCGACAGGGGCGAACACTGAAGCTTTCTTT.

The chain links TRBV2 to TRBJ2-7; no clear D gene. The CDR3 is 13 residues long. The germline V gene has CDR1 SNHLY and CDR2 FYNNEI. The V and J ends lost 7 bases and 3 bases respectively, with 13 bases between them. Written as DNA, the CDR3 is TGTGCCAGCACTGCCCTCGGAAACTACGAGCAGTACTTC. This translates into CASTALGNYEQYF.

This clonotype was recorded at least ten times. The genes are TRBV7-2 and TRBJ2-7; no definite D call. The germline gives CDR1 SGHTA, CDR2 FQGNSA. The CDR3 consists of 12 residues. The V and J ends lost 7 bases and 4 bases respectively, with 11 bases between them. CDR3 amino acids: CASTPTAYEQYF. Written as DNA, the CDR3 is TGTGCCAGCACCCCGACGGCATACGAGCAGTACTTC. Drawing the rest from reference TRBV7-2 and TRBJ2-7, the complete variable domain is GAGVSQSPSNKVTEKGKDVELRCDPISGHTALYWYRQSLGQGLEFLIYFQGNSAPDKSGLPSDRFSAERTGGSVSTLTIQRTQQEDSAVYLCASTPTAYEQYFGPGTRLTVT.

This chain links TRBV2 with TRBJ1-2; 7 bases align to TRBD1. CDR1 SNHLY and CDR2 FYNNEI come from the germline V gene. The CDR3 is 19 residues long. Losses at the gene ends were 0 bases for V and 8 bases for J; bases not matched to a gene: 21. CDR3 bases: TGTGCCAGCAGTGAAGCTCCGGGACAGAAAGCCGAAATATTGAGGGGCTACACCTTC. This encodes CASSEAPGQKAEILRGYTF. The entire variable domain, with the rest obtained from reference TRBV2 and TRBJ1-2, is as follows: EPEVTQTPSHQVTQMGQEVILRCVPISNHLYFYWYRQILGQKVEFLVSFYNNEISEKSEIFDDQFSVERPDGSNFTLKIRSTKLEDSAMYFCASSEAPGQKAEILRGYTFGSGTRLTVV.

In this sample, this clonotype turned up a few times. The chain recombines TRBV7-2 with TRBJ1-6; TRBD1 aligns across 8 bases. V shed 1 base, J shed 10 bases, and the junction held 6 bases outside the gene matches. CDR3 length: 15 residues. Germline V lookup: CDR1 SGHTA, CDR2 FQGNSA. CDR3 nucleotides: TGTGCCAGCAGCTTAGAACCAGGGGGCTACTCACCCCTCCACTTT. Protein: CASSLEPGGYSPLHF.

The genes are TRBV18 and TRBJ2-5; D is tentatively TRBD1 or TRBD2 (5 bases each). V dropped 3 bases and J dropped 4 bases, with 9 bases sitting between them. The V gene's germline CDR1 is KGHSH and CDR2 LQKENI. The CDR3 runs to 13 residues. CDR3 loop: CASSPSGAETQYF. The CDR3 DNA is TGTGCCAGCTCACCCTCCGGGGCAGAGACCCAGTACTTC.

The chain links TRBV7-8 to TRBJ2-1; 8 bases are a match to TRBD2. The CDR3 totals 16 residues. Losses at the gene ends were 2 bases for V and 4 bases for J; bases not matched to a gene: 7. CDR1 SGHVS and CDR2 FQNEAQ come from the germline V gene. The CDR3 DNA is TGTGCCAGCAGCTTATTGTACGGGGGGGCTTACAATGAGCAGTTCTTC. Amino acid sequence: CASSLLYGGAYNEQFF.

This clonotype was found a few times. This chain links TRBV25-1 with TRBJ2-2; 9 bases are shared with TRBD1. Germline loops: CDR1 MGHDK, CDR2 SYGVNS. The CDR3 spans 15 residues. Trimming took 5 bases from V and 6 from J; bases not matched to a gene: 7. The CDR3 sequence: CASSHRTGVPGELFF. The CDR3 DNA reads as TGTGCCAGCAGTCATAGGACAGGGGTTCCCGGGGAGCTGTTTTTT.

The CDR3 DNA is TGTGCCACCAGCAGAATGGCAGCGGGAGTTAATGAGCAGTTCTTC. As protein: CATSRMAAGVNEQFF. The chain combines TRBV15 with TRBJ2-1; 8 nucleotides agree with TRBD2. In germline, CDR1 is LNHNV, CDR2 YYDKDF (reference sequence). The trim removed 2 bases at V and 7 bases at J, leaving 7 bases unmatched. There are 15 residues in the CDR3. Based on the CDR3 plus reference TRBV15 and TRBJ2-1, the full variable domain is DAMVIQNPRYQVTQFGKPVTLSCSQTLNHNVMYWYQQKSSQAPKLLFHYYDKDFNNEADTPDNFQSRRPNTSFCFLDIRSPGLGDTAMYLCATSRMAAGVNEQFFGPGTRLTVL.

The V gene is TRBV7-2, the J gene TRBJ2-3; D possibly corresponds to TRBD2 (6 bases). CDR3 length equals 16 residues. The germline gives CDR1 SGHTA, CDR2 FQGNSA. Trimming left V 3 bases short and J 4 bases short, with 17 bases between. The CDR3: CASSFRQTSWSDTQYF. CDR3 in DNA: TGTGCCAGCAGCTTCCGGCAGACTAGTTGGTCAGATACGCAGTATTTT.

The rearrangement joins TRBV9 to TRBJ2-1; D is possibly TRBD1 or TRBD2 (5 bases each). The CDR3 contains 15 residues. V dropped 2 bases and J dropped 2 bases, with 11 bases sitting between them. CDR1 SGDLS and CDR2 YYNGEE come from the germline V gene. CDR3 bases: TGTGCCAGCAGCGTCCGGGACCACACCTACAATGAGCAGTTCTTC. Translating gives CASSVRDHTYNEQFF.

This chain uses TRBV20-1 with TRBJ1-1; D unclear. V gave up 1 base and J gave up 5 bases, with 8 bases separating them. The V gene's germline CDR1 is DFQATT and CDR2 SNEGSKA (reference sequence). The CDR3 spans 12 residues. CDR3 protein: CSARAERTEAFF. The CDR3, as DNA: TGCAGTGCTAGAGCCGAGCGAACTGAAGCTTTCTTT.

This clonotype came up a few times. CDR3 amino acids: CASSQDFRGGSEQFF. Written as DNA, the CDR3 is TGTGCCAGCAGCCAAGATTTCCGGGGGGGTTCTGAGCAGTTCTTC. The chain uses TRBV14 and TRBJ2-1, with TRBD2 matching over 8 bases. The CDR3 length is 15 residues. Germline V gene lookup returns CDR1 SGHDN and CDR2 FVKESK. With V trimmed by 0 bases and J by 9 bases, 7 bases remained unmatched.

The DNA for the CDR3 is TGTGCCAGCAGCTTCTCAGGCAACGGGGAGCAGTACTTC. Its protein product is CASSFSGNGEQYF. V gene TRBV7-2 combines with J gene TRBJ2-7; D is ambiguous. In germline, CDR1 is SGHTA, CDR2 FQGNSA. The CDR3 has 13 residues. V lost 3 bases and J lost 7, with 13 bases in between.

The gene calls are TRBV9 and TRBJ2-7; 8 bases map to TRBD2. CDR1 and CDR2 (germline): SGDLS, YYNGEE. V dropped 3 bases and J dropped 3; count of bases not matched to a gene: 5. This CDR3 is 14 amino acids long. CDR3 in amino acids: CASSEGLGRYEQYF. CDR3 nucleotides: TGTGCCAGCAGCGAGGGACTAGGGCGCTACGAGCAGTACTTC.

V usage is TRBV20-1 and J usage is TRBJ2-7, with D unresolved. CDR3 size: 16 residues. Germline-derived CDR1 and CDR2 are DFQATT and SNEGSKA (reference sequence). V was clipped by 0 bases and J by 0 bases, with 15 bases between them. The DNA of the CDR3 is TGCAGTGCTAGAGATCGTCACGAGTATAACTCCTACGAGCAGTACTTC. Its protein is CSARDRHEYNSYEQYF.

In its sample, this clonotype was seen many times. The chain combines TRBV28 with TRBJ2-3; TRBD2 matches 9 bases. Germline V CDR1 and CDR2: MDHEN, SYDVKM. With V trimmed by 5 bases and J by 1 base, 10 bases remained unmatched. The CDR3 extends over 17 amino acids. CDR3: CASSGDLKRGGTDTQYF. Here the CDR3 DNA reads TGTGCCAGCAGTGGGGATCTGAAGCGGGGGGGCACAGATACGCAGTATTTT.

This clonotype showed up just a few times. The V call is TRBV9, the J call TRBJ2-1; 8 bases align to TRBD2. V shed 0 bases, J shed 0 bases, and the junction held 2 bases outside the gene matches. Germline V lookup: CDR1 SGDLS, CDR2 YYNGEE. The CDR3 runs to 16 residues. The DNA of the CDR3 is TGTGCCAGCAGCGTAGCTAGCGGGCGCTCCTACAATGAGCAGTTCTTC. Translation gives CASSVASGRSYNEQFF.

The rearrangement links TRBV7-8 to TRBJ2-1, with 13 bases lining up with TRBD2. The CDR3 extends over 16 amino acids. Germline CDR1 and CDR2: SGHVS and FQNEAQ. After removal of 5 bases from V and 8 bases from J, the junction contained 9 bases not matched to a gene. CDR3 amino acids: CASSPTLAGGTDEQFF. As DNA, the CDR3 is TGTGCCAGCAGCCCGACACTAGCGGGGGGGACGGATGAGCAGTTCTTC.

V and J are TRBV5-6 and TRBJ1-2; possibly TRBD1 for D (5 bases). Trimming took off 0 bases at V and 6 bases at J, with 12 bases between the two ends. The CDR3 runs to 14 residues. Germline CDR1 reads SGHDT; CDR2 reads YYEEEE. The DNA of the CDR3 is TGTGCCAGCAGCTTGGGAAGGGGTATGGATGGCTACACCTTC. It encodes CASSLGRGMDGYTF.

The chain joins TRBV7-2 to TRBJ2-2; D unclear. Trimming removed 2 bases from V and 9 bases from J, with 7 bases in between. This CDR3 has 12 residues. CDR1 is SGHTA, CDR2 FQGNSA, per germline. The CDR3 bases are TGTGCCAGCAGCTTAATCGTTCGGGAGCTGTTTTTT. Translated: CASSLIVRELFF. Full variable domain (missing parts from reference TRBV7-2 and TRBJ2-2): GAGVSQSPSNKVTEKGKDVELRCDPISGHTALYWYRQSLGQGLEFLIYFQGNSAPDKSGLPSDRFSAERTGGSVSTLTIQRTQQEDSAVYLCASSLIVRELFFGEGSRLTVL.